The rows below give T cell receptor beta chains drawn from one sample of a study of radiotherapy plus CTLA-4 blockade in lung cancer. Here immunoSEQ multiplex PCR was the method, and the copy in TCRdb shows in-frame clones only, minus some. This table holds roughly 50,000 clones, 75% to 90% found once. The input for sequencing was peripheral blood, taken from a patient treated with radiotherapy plus ipilimumab. The source of these receptors is a human donor with non-small cell lung cancer who had stable disease on radiotherapy plus ipilimumab. The CDR3 runs from the conserved cysteine through the conserved F or W. Fields, in order: J gene, D gene, clone size, V gene, CDR3 DNA, CDR3 protein. D genes are given only for firm matches. Some rows mark clone size as missing; the rest say once, few, many or name a class of expanded clone.

J gene: TRBJ2-4
D gene: TRBD2
clone size: once
V gene: TRBV5-1
CDR3 DNA: TGCGCCAGCAGCCCGGGACTAGCGGGAGGGATAAACATTCAGTACTTC
CDR3 protein: CASSPGLAGGINIQYF

J gene: TRBJ2-3
D gene: TRBD2
clone size: NA
V gene: TRBV13
CDR3 DNA: TGTGCCAGCAGCTCCCGCGGGGGGCGCTTAGCGCAGTATTTT
CDR3 protein: CASSSRGGRLAQYF

J gene: TRBJ2-5
D gene: NA
clone size: few
V gene: TRBV7-3
CDR3 DNA: TGTGCCAGCAGCTTAGGACAGAGGGAGACCCAGTACTTC
CDR3 protein: CASSLGQRETQYF

J gene: TRBJ2-7
D gene: NA
clone size: once
V gene: TRBV9
CDR3 DNA: TGTGCCAGCAGCCCCCACACCTCAGGATCCCACGAGCAGTACTTC
CDR3 protein: CASSPHTSGSHEQYF

J gene: TRBJ2-2
D gene: TRBD1
clone size: NA
V gene: TRBV10-3
CDR3 DNA: TGTGCCACGGGACAGGGGGACCTCACCGGGGAGCTGTTTTTT
CDR3 protein: CATGQGDLTGELFF

J gene: TRBJ2-7
D gene: TRBD2
clone size: once
V gene: TRBV7-2
CDR3 DNA: TGTGCCAGCAGCTTAGTGCCCCCTGGGGCGGGGGGCGAGCAGTACTTC
CDR3 protein: CASSLVPPGAGGEQYF

J gene: TRBJ2-5
D gene: TRBD1
clone size: NA
V gene: TRBV4-1
CDR3 DNA: TGCGCCAGCAGCCGTGTTTGGACAGGCTTTGAGACCCAGTACTTC
CDR3 protein: CASSRVWTGFETQYF

J gene: TRBJ1-2
D gene: NA
clone size: NA
V gene: TRBV7-2
CDR3 DNA: TGTGCCAGCAGCTCTACAGGGTCCGGCGGCTACACCTTC
CDR3 protein: CASSSTGSGGYTF

J gene: TRBJ2-1
D gene: NA
clone size: NA
V gene: TRBV11-2
CDR3 DNA: TGTGCCAGCAGCTTAGCCGGGGTATCCTACAATGAGCAGTTCTTC
CDR3 protein: CASSLAGVSYNEQFF

J gene: TRBJ1-1
D gene: NA
clone size: few
V gene: TRBV30
CDR3 DNA: TGTGCCTGGAGAGACATGAACACTGAAGCTTTCTTT
CDR3 protein: CAWRDMNTEAFF

J gene: TRBJ2-1
D gene: TRBD2
clone size: NA
V gene: TRBV5-1
CDR3 DNA: TGCGCCAGCAGGACTTCCGGGACTAGCGGGAGGGCCATCTACAATGAGCAGTTCTTC
CDR3 protein: CASRTSGTSGRAIYNEQFF